This TCR beta chain was identified in a study of T cells in women clearing cervical HPV infection. Study-level results: Effector/memory and HPV-specific T cells were not isolated, and association timing is unknown.

V trimming: 6 bases; J trimming: 6 bases; junction bases outside the gene matches: 5. Germline V CDR1 and CDR2: MNHEY, SMNVEV (reference sequence). CDR3 length equals 13 residues. Clones were read by immunoSEQ multiplex PCR, and TCRdb kept only the in-frame ones, dropping some. This table holds roughly 20,000 clones. In the case of this clone: The antigen is undetermined. The read gets to within 3 residues of the CDR3 end, and the germline J gene fills in the rest.

The chain combines TRBV27 with TRBJ1-5; 7 positions match TRBD1. The receptor was derived from a woman aged 18 to 75 with a cervical HPV16 infection that either progressed to CIN3+ or cleared (not recorded which). Sequencing was performed on blood buffy coat. CDR3 region: CASRGGAGQPQHF. The covered CDR3 bases are TGTGCCAGCAGAGGGGGCGCGGGTCAGCCC.